This T cell receptor (beta chain) derives from a study of shared clonotypes between healthy human individuals. Study results and limitations: Incomplete sequencing of sorted subsets was indicated by rarefaction despite large depth. Of the naive CD4 clonotypes, 4% to 5% were shared across several donors.

It was across several immunoSEQ plates that each subset's genomic DNA was evenly split. Data came from immunoSEQ multiplex PCR; TCRdb stores just in-frame clones and leaves some out. The data show hundreds of thousands of clones, less than 96% seen once. All the donors were Caucasian adults who lived in Nashville, Tennessee. A word on this clone: What it binds is not known.

The CDR3 contains 15 residues. The germline CDR1 and CDR2 sequences are SGHDN and FVKESK. J lost 7 bases, V lost 4 bases, and 10 bases had no gene match. Sequencing was performed on naive CD4+ T cells sorted from blood. Regarding subset: CD45RA+ positively selected. The receptor was derived from a woman in her 30s in good health. The V call is TRBV14, the J call TRBJ2-5; 9 bases line up with TRBD1. The CDR3 reads CASSPIDRGSGTQYF. The CDR3 nucleotides read TGTGCCAGCAGCCCAATCGACAGGGGGTCCGGGACCCAGTACTTC.